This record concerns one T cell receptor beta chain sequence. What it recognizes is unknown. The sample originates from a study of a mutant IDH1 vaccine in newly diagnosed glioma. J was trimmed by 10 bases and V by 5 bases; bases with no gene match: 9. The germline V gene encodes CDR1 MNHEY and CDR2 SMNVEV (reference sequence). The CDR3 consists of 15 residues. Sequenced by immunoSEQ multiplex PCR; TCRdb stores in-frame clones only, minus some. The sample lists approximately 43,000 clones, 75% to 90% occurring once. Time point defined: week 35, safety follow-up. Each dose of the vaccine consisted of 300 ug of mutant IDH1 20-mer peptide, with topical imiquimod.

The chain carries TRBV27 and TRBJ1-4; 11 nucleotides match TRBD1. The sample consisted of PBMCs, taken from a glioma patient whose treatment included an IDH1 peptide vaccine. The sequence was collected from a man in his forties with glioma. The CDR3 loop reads CASSQWTGGVGKLFF. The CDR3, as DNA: TGTGCCAGCAGTCAGTGGACAGGGGGCGTAGGAAAACTGTTTTTT.